There are a few counts of the clone carrying this T cell receptor beta chain. Its specificity is not known. Stable Graves' hyperthyroidism meant no ophthalmopathy progression within 18 months. With a duration under 2 months, the hyperthyroidism was newly diagnosed in patients aged 18 to 65. Based on clinical symptoms, serum thyroxine and TRAb, thyroid ultrasound and orbital computed tomography, diagnoses were reached. The sample is drawn from a study of T cells in Graves' hyperthyroidism and ophthalmopathy. Study-level points and caveats: Also found in blood were most expanded thyroid clonotypes above 0.001.

V lost 0 bases and J lost 7, with 9 bases in between. CDR1 DFQATT and CDR2 SNEGSKA come from the germline V gene (reference sequence). This CDR3 contains 13 residues. RNA transcripts provided the source from which TCR beta CDR3 regions were amplified. TCR CDR3 regions were first amplified by RT-PCR with HTBI primers. TCRdb passed the multiplex PCR reads through MiXCR, listing each CDR3 protein once. Of fewer than 350,000 distinct CDR3 sequences listed, roughly an eighth are singletons. The V gene is TRBV20-1, the J gene TRBJ1-4; D remains ambiguous. This TCR was sampled from a woman aged 40 to 49 with Graves' hyperthyroidism. Sequenced material: blood. CDR3 residues: CSARDAGPEKLFF. The CDR3 DNA sequence: TGCAGTGCTAGAGATGCAGGTCCTGAAAAACTGTTTTTT.